The 23 T cell receptor beta chains below all came from one sample that was sequenced in a study of T cell changes during pregnancy in multiple sclerosis. TCRdb keeps only in-frame clones here, not all; method: immunoSEQ multiplex PCR. The profile shows fewer than 90,000 clones, about 90% of them singletons. The starting material was peripheral blood, obtained in the second trimester of pregnancy. The source is a female donor with multiple sclerosis, enrolled in a pregnancy study.

The chain employs TRBV7-3 and TRBJ2-2; D perhaps matches TRBD1 (5 bases). V lost 2 bases and J 4 bases, leaving 11 bases between the germline ends. The germline V gene encodes CDR1 SGHTA and CDR2 FQGTGA. CDR3 size: 15 residues. The CDR3 region has the DNA TGTGCCAGCAGCTTACAGGGTTCGTCCACCGGGGAGCTGTTTTTT. It codes for CASSLQGSSTGELFF.

This sequence joins TRBV9 and TRBJ1-1, with D possibly TRBD1 on 5 matching bases. The CDR3 contains 12 residues. V shed 7 bases and J shed 6 bases, with 13 bases lying between them. Germline-derived CDR1 and CDR2 are SGDLS and YYNGEE. The CDR3 sequence: CASGGSSAEAFF. CDR3 nucleotide sequence: TGTGCCAGCGGGGGGTCAAGCGCTGAAGCTTTCTTT. Full variable domain (remainder filled in from reference TRBV9 and TRBJ1-1): DSGVTQTPKHLITATGQRVTLRCSPRSGDLSVYWYQQSLDQGLQFLIQYYNGEERAKGNILERFSAQQFPDLHSELNLSSLELGDSALYFCASGGSSAEAFFGQGTRLTVV.

J is TRBJ1-6 and V is TRBV2; D call uncertain. Germline V gene lookup returns CDR1 SNHLY and CDR2 FYNNEI. The V end lost 4 bases, the J end lost 9 bases, and 16 bases lay between the germline ends. This CDR3 comprises 15 residues. The CDR3 DNA is TGTGCCAGCAGTGTCGGGGTGAGGGTCTCTTCACCCCTCCACTTT. The encoded protein is CASSVGVRVSSPLHF.

The chain links TRBV4-2 to TRBJ1-1, with a possible D match to TRBD1 (6 bases). CDR1 and CDR2 from the germline V gene are LGHNA and YNFKEQ. This CDR3 region has 17 residues. V gave up 0 bases and J gave up 0 bases, with 14 bases separating them. The CDR3 is CASSQDIGKGVNTEAFF. The CDR3, as DNA: TGTGCCAGCAGCCAAGATATAGGGAAGGGGGTGAACACTGAAGCTTTCTTT.

The DNA of the CDR3 is TGTGCCAGCAAAACGGGAGGCAGCTACGAGCAGTACTTC. Encoded protein: CASKTGGSYEQYF. This chain uses TRBV6-6 with TRBJ2-7, with TRBD2 matching over 7 bases. Germline CDR1 MNHNY, CDR2 SVGAGI (reference sequence). The J segment lost 3 bases and the V segment lost 7 bases, leaving 6 bases of the junction unmatched. The CDR3 loop spans 13 amino acids.

This chain links TRBV4-3 with TRBJ2-5, with 8 bases that match TRBD2. Germline V gene sequence: CDR1 LGHNA, CDR2 YSLEER. Unmatched junction bases numbered 11, after V lost 2 bases and J lost 6 bases. The CDR3 length is 16 residues. The CDR3: CASSQLLGLASKTQYF. The CDR3 nucleotides read TGCGCCAGCAGCCAACTGCTCGGACTAGCCTCGAAGACCCAGTACTTC.

The genes are TRBV25-1 and TRBJ2-6; D gene ambiguous. Germline V gene sequence: CDR1 MGHDK, CDR2 SYGVNS. Deletions cut 1 base from V and 1 base from J, with 11 bases between. This CDR3 has 17 amino acids. This chain's CDR3 is CASSEFGSVSGANVLTF. The CDR3 DNA reads TGTGCCAGCAGTGAATTCGGCAGCGTTTCTGGGGCCAACGTCCTGACTTTC.

The rearrangement joins TRBV7-8 to TRBJ2-4, with TRBD1 matching 8 bases. Germline CDR1 reads SGHVS; CDR2 reads FQNEAQ. The trim removed 6 bases at V and 4 bases at J, leaving 8 bases unmatched. The CDR3 runs to 15 residues. CDR3 nucleotides: TGTGCCAGCAGTCCTCAGGGGGCGATTAAAAACATTCAGTACTTC. As protein: CASSPQGAIKNIQYF. The full variable domain, completed using reference TRBV7-8 and TRBJ2-4, is GAGVSQSPRYKVAKRGQDVALRCDPISGHVSLFWYQQALGQGPEFLTYFQNEAQLDKSGLPSDRFFAERPEGSVSTLKIQRTQQEDSAVYLCASSPQGAIKNIQYFGAGTRLSVL.

This chain uses TRBV5-6 with TRBJ2-3, with D unclear. The CDR3 runs to 15 residues. Germline V gene lookup returns CDR1 SGHDT and CDR2 YYEEEE. Deletions cut 0 bases from V and 0 bases from J, with 8 bases between. The CDR3 loop reads CASSLGLSSTDTQYF. DNA for the CDR3: TGTGCCAGCAGCTTGGGACTTTCTAGCACAGATACGCAGTATTTT.

On this clone: Its ends do not fully match the called genes, so a read error is possible. V and J are TRBV27 and TRBJ2-7, with 11 bases lining up with TRBD1. The germline V gene encodes CDR1 MNHEY and CDR2 SMNVEV (reference sequence). The CDR3 covers 12 residues. The CDR3 coding sequence is TGTGCCAGCAGTTTATATCGGGACAGGGGGGACTTC. Residues: CASSLYRDRGDF.

The chain recombines TRBV18 with TRBJ1-2; D is possibly TRBD1 (5 bases). This CDR3 region has 14 residues. Trimming removed 4 bases from V and 4 bases from J, with 13 bases in between. Germline V gene data show CDR1 as KGHSH and CDR2 as LQKENI. DNA of the CDR3: TGTGCCAGCTCACAAGAAGGGGTAGGCTATGGCTACACCTTC. It is translated as CASSQEGVGYGYTF.

J is TRBJ1-1 and V is TRBV6-6, with 7 bases that match TRBD1. CDR3 length: 14 amino acids. After removal of 2 bases from V and 1 base from J, the junction contained 1 base not matched to a gene. Germline V gene sequence: CDR1 MNHNY, CDR2 SVGAGI (reference sequence). CDR3 in amino acids: CASSYRGPNTEAFF. In nucleotides, the CDR3 is TGTGCCAGCAGTTACAGGGGGCCGAACACTGAAGCTTTCTTT.

The V and J genes are TRBV5-1 and TRBJ2-2; D is unresolved. Germline V gene data show CDR1 as SGHRS and CDR2 as YFSETQ. CDR3 length equals 14 residues. V shed 6 bases and J shed 3 bases, with 12 bases lying between them. CDR3 residues: CASNPRADTGELFF. DNA for the CDR3: TGCGCCAGCAATCCTCGCGCGGACACCGGGGAGCTGTTTTTT. The entire variable domain, with the rest obtained from reference TRBV5-1 and TRBJ2-2, is as follows: KAGVTQTPRYLIKTRGQQVTLSCSPISGHRSVSWYQQTPGQGLQFLFEYFSETQRNKGNFPGRFSGRQFSNSRSEMNVSTLELGDSALYLCASNPRADTGELFFGEGSRLTVL.

The chain couples TRBV10-3 to TRBJ1-2, with 7 bases identical to TRBD1. This CDR3 comprises 15 residues. V trimming: 11 bases; J trimming: 0 bases; junction bases outside the gene matches: 12. Germline CDR1 and CDR2: ENHRY and SYGVKD. The chain's CDR3 is CAHKLGGQANYGYTF. CDR3 coding DNA: TGTGCCCACAAACTCGGTGGACAGGCTAACTATGGCTACACCTTC.

The J gene is TRBJ2-2, the V gene TRBV4-2; 8 positions agree with TRBD2. The V segment lost 5 bases and the J segment 6 bases; nucleotides outside the gene matches: 14. The length of the CDR3 is 17 residues. Germline assignment: CDR1 LGHNA and CDR2 YNFKEQ. The CDR3 here is CASSTRGSGAEAGELFF. The CDR3 DNA sequence: TGTGCCAGCAGCACCCGGGGTAGCGGGGCGGAGGCCGGGGAGCTGTTTTTT.

The chain recombines TRBV7-8 with TRBJ2-5, with D possibly matching TRBD1 (5 bases). Per the germline V gene, CDR1 is SGHVS and CDR2 is FQNEAQ. Trimming shortened V by 1 base and J by 5 bases, and 23 bases separated the two germline ends. The CDR3 totals 18 residues. The CDR3 is CASSLVGPGQGWDETQYF. The CDR3 region has the DNA TGTGCCAGCAGCTTAGTAGGCCCTGGTCAGGGCTGGGATGAGACCCAGTACTTC.

The V gene is TRBV9, the J gene TRBJ2-3; possible D gene TRBD2, 6 bases. CDR3 size: 14 residues. V was pared by 4 bases and J by 0 bases, with 9 bases between. CDR1 is SGDLS, CDR2 YYNGEE, per germline. For the CDR3, the DNA is TGTGCCAGCAGCCTCGGGACTAGCACAGATACGCAGTATTTT. Its translation: CASSLGTSTDTQYF. Together with reference TRBV9 and TRBJ2-3, the CDR3 gives the full variable domain: DSGVTQTPKHLITATGQRVTLRCSPRSGDLSVYWYQQSLDQGLQFLIQYYNGEERAKGNILERFSAQQFPDLHSELNLSSLELGDSALYFCASSLGTSTDTQYFGPGTRLTVL.

The genes are TRBV19 and TRBJ1-6; 7 nucleotides agree with TRBD1. CDR1 LNHDA and CDR2 SQIVND come from the germline V gene (reference sequence). Unmatched junction bases numbered 8, after V lost 5 bases and J lost 7 bases. The length of the CDR3 is 15 residues. The CDR3 sequence is CASSPPGQQNSPLHF. The DNA for the CDR3 is TGTGCCAGTAGTCCCCCGGGACAGCAGAATTCACCCCTCCACTTT. Together with reference TRBV19 and TRBJ1-6, the CDR3 gives the full variable domain: DGGITQSPKYLFRKEGQNVTLSCEQNLNHDAMYWYRQDPGQGLRLIYYSQIVNDFQKGDIAEGYSVSREKKESFPLTVTSAQKNPTAFYLCASSPPGQQNSPLHFGNGTRLTVT.

In its sample, this clone was seen a few times. The genes are TRBV28 and TRBJ1-4; D ambiguous. Germline V gene data show CDR1 as MDHEN and CDR2 as SYDVKM. Between the trimmed V and J ends, which lost 4 bases and 0 bases, there was a span of 6 bases. CDR3 length: 14 residues. CDR3 loop: CASSYGATNEKLFF. As DNA, the CDR3 is TGTGCCAGCAGTTACGGGGCAACTAATGAAAAACTGTTTTTT.

This sequence joins TRBV11-2 and TRBJ2-1; D possibly corresponds to TRBD2 (7 bases). This CDR3 comprises 12 residues. The germline V gene has CDR1 SGHAT and CDR2 FQNNGV. Trimming pared 10 bases from V and 7 bases from J, leaving 14 bases between. This CDR3 reads CATLGGVNEQFF. Written as DNA, the CDR3 is TGTGCCACCCTAGGGGGGGTAAATGAGCAGTTCTTC.

This chain links TRBV30 with TRBJ1-3; the match to TRBD1 covers 9 bases. CDR1 is GTSNPN and CDR2 is SVGIG in the germline V gene (reference sequence). CDR3 size: 15 residues. With V trimmed by 5 bases and J by 0 bases, 5 bases remained unmatched. The DNA for the CDR3 is TGTGCCTGGGGGGGACAGGGCTTCTCTGGAAACACCATATATTTT. Encoded protein: CAWGGQGFSGNTIYF.

This CDR3 reads CASSPGIGSNQPQHF. DNA for the CDR3: TGTGCCAGCAGCCCGGGGATTGGTAGCAATCAGCCCCAGCATTTT. The gene calls are TRBV4-2 and TRBJ1-5; D unresolved. CDR1 LGHNA and CDR2 YNFKEQ come from the germline V gene. The V gene lost 4 bases and the J gene lost 0 bases, with 10 bases spanning the gap. The CDR3 runs to 15 residues.

The genes are TRBV30 and TRBJ2-3; maybe TRBD1 (5 bases). CDR3 size: 12 residues. V lost 4 bases, J lost 2 bases, and 7 bases lay in between. CDR1 is GTSNPN, CDR2 SVGIG, per germline (reference sequence). As DNA, the CDR3 is TGTGCCTGGATGGGGCTCACAGATACGCAGTATTTT. Translated, it gives CAWMGLTDTQYF. Together with reference TRBV30 and TRBJ2-3, the CDR3 gives the full variable domain: SQTIHQWPATLVQPVGSPLSLECTVEGTSNPNLYWYRQAAGRGLQLLFYSVGIGQISSEVPQNLSASRPQDRQFILSSKKLLLSDSGFYLCAWMGLTDTQYFGPGTRLTVL.